The 30 T cell receptor beta chains below were found in one sample sequenced in a study of metastatic and nonmetastatic thyroid tumors. There were no patients who had received any treatment before thyroid surgery. TCRdb re-clonotyped the PCR reads via MiXCR. The repertoire holds fewer than 40,000 clones, with under 40% as singletons. The sample taken for sequencing was tumor tissue. The receptors shown here come from a female donor with papillary thyroid cancer or a benign thyroid nodule (not recorded which). Some clones in this sample may be carry-over from other donors' samples.

The chain links TRBV11-2 to TRBJ1-1; the D is unclear. The germline CDR1 and CDR2 sequences are SGHAT and FQNNGV. CDR3 length equals 13 residues. The V end was cut by 0 bases, the J end by 0 bases, with 2 bases between. CDR3 sequence (DNA): TGTGCCAGCAGCTTAGATATGAACACTGAAGCTTTCTTT. Translation gives CASSLDMNTEAFF. Complete variable domain (other parts from reference TRBV11-2 and TRBJ1-1): EAGVAQSPRYKIIEKRQSVAFWCNPISGHATLYWYQQILGQGPKLLIQFQNNGVVDDSQLPKDRFSAERLKGVDSTLKIQPAKLEDSAVYLCASSLDMNTEAFFGQGTRLTVV.

This clone was found many times. The chain employs TRBV4-2 and TRBJ2-7, with 7 bases fitting TRBD2. V was clipped by 1 base and J by 0 bases; unmatched bases: 3. The CDR3 has 15 residues. Germline V gene sequence: CDR1 LGHNA, CDR2 YNFKEQ. The CDR3 bases are TGTGCCAGCAGCCAAGCTAGCGGACTCTCCTACGAGCAGTACTTC. Translating it yields CASSQASGLSYEQYF.

This clone was recorded a few times. V gene TRBV6-1 combines with J gene TRBJ1-5, with D maybe TRBD1 (5 bases). This CDR3 has 15 residues. The germline CDR1 and CDR2 sequences are MNHNS and SASEGT. V lost 5 bases to trimming and J lost 4 bases, with 15 bases between them. The CDR3, as DNA: TGTGCCAGCAGTAAGGACAAGTTCTTAAATCAGCCCCAGCATTTT. Its translation: CASSKDKFLNQPQHF.

About this clone: At one boundary the junction diverges from the germline segment, which might be a read error. The V gene is TRBV19, the J gene TRBJ1-5; 8 nucleotides line up with TRBD1. The CDR3 sequence is 15 residues long. CDR1 is LNHDA and CDR2 is SQIVND in the germline V gene (reference sequence). CDR3 nucleotide sequence: TGTGCCGGTAGTATTGACAGGGGTGGCAATCAGCCCCAGCATTTT. Translation: CAGSIDRGGNQPQHF.

V is TRBV13 and J is TRBJ1-1, with D possibly TRBD1 on 6 matching bases. Per germline, CDR1 PRHDT and CDR2 FYEKMQ (reference sequence). This CDR3 spans 14 amino acids. Trimming removed 1 base at V and 3 bases at J, with 9 bases between. The CDR3 loop is CASSLDREDTEAFF. The CDR3, as DNA: TGTGCCAGCAGCTTAGACAGGGAGGACACTGAAGCTTTCTTT.

This chain joins TRBV13 and TRBJ2-1, with TRBD1 matching 8 bases. This CDR3 spans 15 amino acids. Germline V gives CDR1 PRHDT, CDR2 FYEKMQ (reference sequence). V gave up 5 bases and J gave up 15 bases; unmatched junction bases: 18. The CDR3 reads CASSLSGGQGLLPFF. CDR3 DNA sequence: TGTGCCAGCAGCCTCTCTGGTGGACAGGGTCTACTACCGTTCTTC. Full variable domain (outside the CDR3, taken from reference TRBV13 and TRBJ2-1): AAGVIQSPRHLIKEKRETATLKCYPIPRHDTVYWYQQGPGQDPQFLISFYEKMQSDKGSIPDRFSAQQFSDYHSELNMSSLELGDSALYFCASSLSGGQGLLPFFGPGTRLTVL.

J is TRBJ1-2 and V is TRBV30, with a weak D call TRBD1 (5 bases). This CDR3 region has 13 residues. Looked up from germline, CDR1 is GTSNPN and CDR2 is SVGIG (reference sequence). Trimming took off 5 bases at V and 7 bases at J, with 17 bases between the two ends. In nucleotides, the CDR3 is TGTGCCTGGCGTTCCGGATATGGGGCTGGCTACACCTTC. Amino acids: CAWRSGYGAGYTF.

With regard to this clone: One end of the junction is discordant with germline, which a read error may explain. In DNA form, the CDR3 reads TGTGCCAGCAGCCTAGCGGGAGTCTACAATGAGCAGCTCTTC. Protein: CASSLAGVYNEQLF. V is TRBV7-2 and J is TRBJ2-1; 10 bases agree with TRBD2. CDR3 length: 14 residues. CDR1 and CDR2 from the germline V gene are SGHTA and FQGNSA.

The V and J genes are TRBV12-3 or TRBV12-4 and TRBJ2-2, with 7 bases matching TRBD1. This CDR3 is built from 14 residues. After removal of 6 bases from V and 1 base from J, the junction contained 2 bases not matched to a gene. The CDR3 coding sequence is TGTGCCAGCAGCCGGGACAGGAACACCGGGGAGCTGTTTTTT. Its translation: CASSRDRNTGELFF.

This chain links TRBV20-1 with TRBJ2-7; TRBD2 matches at 8 bases. The V and J ends lost 3 bases and 0 bases, in that order; junction bases with no gene match: 16. Germline V gene data show CDR1 as DFQATT and CDR2 as SNEGSKA (reference sequence). CDR3 length: 18 residues. CDR3 region: CSASPPSSLAVSSYEQYF. CDR3 bases: TGCAGTGCTAGCCCCCCCTCATCACTAGCGGTAAGCTCCTACGAGCAGTACTTC.

This clone was counted between two and nine times. This chain's CDR3 is CASSYSMGQGLQPQHF. The CDR3 nucleotides read TGTGCCAGCAGTTACTCGATGGGACAGGGATTACAGCCCCAGCATTTT. This chain links TRBV6-6 with TRBJ1-5, with 9 bases identical to TRBD1. The V gene's germline CDR1 is MNHNY and CDR2 SVGAGI (reference sequence). The CDR3 is made up of 16 amino acids. Trimming at V came to 0 bases and at J to 7 bases, leaving 7 bases not matched to a gene.

This chain connects TRBV11-1 to TRBJ2-6, with no clear D. The CDR3 is 15 amino acids. V lost 4 bases and J 0 bases, leaving 7 bases between the germline ends. Germline lookup yields CDR1 SGHAT and CDR2 FQDESV (reference sequence). The CDR3 nucleotides read TGTGCCAGCAGCTCTAAGCACTCTGGGGCCAACGTCCTGACTTTC. Translated: CASSSKHSGANVLTF.

The V gene is TRBV5-1, the J gene TRBJ1-1; 8 bases agree with TRBD1. CDR1 is SGHRS and CDR2 is YFSETQ in the germline V gene. CDR3 length equals 14 residues. V dropped 7 bases and J dropped 1; count of bases not matched to a gene: 6. The CDR3 region has the DNA TGCGCCAGCTGCTACGGACAGGGGAACACTGAAGCTTTCTTT. Residues: CASCYGQGNTEAFF.

This chain links TRBV15 with TRBJ2-7, with TRBD1 identical over 9 bases. CDR1 LNHNV and CDR2 YYDKDF come from the germline V gene (reference sequence). Losses at the gene ends were 5 bases for V and 4 bases for J; bases not matched to a gene: 6. This CDR3 comprises 14 residues. The CDR3 DNA reads as TGTGCCACCAGCCTACAGGGGGCGAATTACGAGCAGTACTTC. It yields the protein CATSLQGANYEQYF.

This chain connects TRBV12-3 or TRBV12-4 to TRBJ2-1; the match to TRBD2 covers 9 bases. V lost 7 bases to trimming and J lost 9 bases; unmatched junction nucleotides: 10. This CDR3 spans 14 amino acids. The CDR3 bases are TGTGCCAGCACCACGGACTTAGCGGGAGTTGAGCAGTTCTTC. It codes for CASTTDLAGVEQFF.

This clone came up a few times. This chain uses TRBV19 with TRBJ2-1, with TRBD2 identical over 12 bases. In germline, CDR1 is LNHDA, CDR2 SQIVND (reference sequence). With 6 bases clipped from V and 6 bases from J, the junction kept 3 bases outside the gene matches. This CDR3 region has 14 residues. CDR3 DNA: TGTGCCAGTAGCACTAGCGGGGGGACCAATGAGCAGTTCTTC. Residues: CASSTSGGTNEQFF.

V gene TRBV6-6 combines with J gene TRBJ2-7, with D perhaps matching TRBD1 or TRBD2 (5 bases each). Germline V gene sequence: CDR1 MNHNY, CDR2 SVGAGI (reference sequence). Trimming shortened V by 0 bases and J by 6 bases, and 9 bases separated the two germline ends. There are 13 residues in the CDR3. CDR3 sequence: CASSYSGRAEQYF. The CDR3 DNA is TGTGCCAGCAGTTACTCGGGACGAGCCGAGCAGTACTTC.

The V and J genes are TRBV28 and TRBJ1-5, with 9 bases that match TRBD1. CDR3 length: 15 amino acids. Looked up from germline, CDR1 is MDHEN and CDR2 is SYDVKM. J gave up 7 bases and V 3 bases, and 7 bases lay outside the gene matches. The CDR3 bases are TGTGCCAGCAGTTTGTCGGGACAGGGAGAACAGCCCCAGCATTTT. It yields the protein CASSLSGQGEQPQHF.

The chain links TRBV28 to TRBJ2-1, with 11 bases lining up with TRBD2. Germline CDR1 MDHEN, CDR2 SYDVKM. CDR3 length equals 15 residues. V shed 6 bases and J 8 bases; nucleotides not matched to a gene: 9. The CDR3 protein is CASSSDSGRAYEQFF. The CDR3 region has the DNA TGTGCCAGCAGCTCAGATAGCGGGAGGGCGTATGAGCAGTTCTTC.

This clone was recorded at least ten times. Other DNA sequences in this sample translate to the same CDR3. V is TRBV13 and J is TRBJ2-2; D possibly corresponds to TRBD1 (6 bases). CDR1 PRHDT and CDR2 FYEKMQ come from the germline V gene (reference sequence). Trimming pared 6 bases from V and 4 bases from J, leaving 18 bases between. The CDR3 is made up of 16 amino acids. The CDR3 region is CASRHRLVGATGELFF. CDR3 DNA: TGTGCCAGCAGGCATCGCCTTGTGGGGGCCACCGGGGAGCTGTTTTTT.

V gene TRBV19 combines with J gene TRBJ1-5; 10 bases match TRBD1. Losses at the gene ends were 3 bases for V and 5 bases for J; bases not matched to a gene: 7. Germline V CDR1 and CDR2: LNHDA, SQIVND (reference sequence). The CDR3 sequence is 16 residues long. This CDR3 is CASSILSGTGDQPQHF. The CDR3 DNA is TGTGCCAGTAGTATTTTATCCGGGACAGGGGATCAGCCCCAGCATTTT.

The V call is TRBV28, the J call TRBJ2-7, with a tentative D call TRBD2 (6 bases). This CDR3 has 14 amino acids. Germline V gives CDR1 MDHEN, CDR2 SYDVKM. V lost 6 bases and J 3 bases, leaving 15 bases between the germline ends. The CDR3 bases are TGTGCCAGCAGCCTGGGACTCCAAGTCTACGAGCAGTACTTC. Translated: CASSLGLQVYEQYF.

This clone has a handful of counts. The rearrangement joins TRBV2 to TRBJ2-1, with a weak D call TRBD2 (6 bases). V was shortened by 8 bases and J by 5 bases, with 13 bases between the two germline ends. This CDR3 comprises 13 residues. Germline V gene lookup returns CDR1 SNHLY and CDR2 FYNNEI. Written as DNA, the CDR3 is TGTGCCAGCGGGTGGCGGGGAGACAATGAGCAGTTCTTC. The encoded protein is CASGWRGDNEQFF.

V gene TRBV11-1 combines with J gene TRBJ2-7; TRBD2 is a possible D gene (5 bases). Germline V gene lookup returns CDR1 SGHAT and CDR2 FQDESV (reference sequence). This CDR3 contains 15 residues. Trimming took 1 base from V and 4 from J, leaving 14 bases between them. The CDR3 coding sequence is TGTGCCAGCAGCTTAGGTCGAGTGACTACTTACGAGCAGTACTTC. This translates into CASSLGRVTTYEQYF.

This clone was recorded a few times. J is TRBJ1-2 and V is TRBV2; D not certain. Deletions cut 8 bases from V and 1 base from J, with 5 bases between. This CDR3 has 11 amino acids. CDR1 is SNHLY and CDR2 is FYNNEI in the germline V gene. The CDR3 loop reads CASAVNYGYTF. In nucleotides, the CDR3 is TGTGCCAGCGCGGTTAACTATGGCTACACCTTC.

This chain uses TRBV5-1 with TRBJ2-5; 9 bases fit TRBD2. The V gene's germline CDR1 is SGHRS and CDR2 YFSETQ. The CDR3 totals 17 residues. V lost 3 bases, J lost 7 bases, and 16 bases stayed unmatched. This CDR3 reads CASSSEGLAWAAVTQYF. In DNA, the CDR3 is TGCGCCAGCAGCTCGGAAGGACTAGCGTGGGCCGCAGTGACCCAGTACTTC. The whole variable domain, filled in from reference TRBV5-1 and TRBJ2-5, reads KAGVTQTPRYLIKTRGQQVTLSCSPISGHRSVSWYQQTPGQGLQFLFEYFSETQRNKGNFPGRFSGRQFSNSRSEMNVSTLELGDSALYLCASSSEGLAWAAVTQYFGPGTRLLVL.

Notes on this clone: Because it lacks the conserved phenylalanine or tryptophan at the end, this CDR3 is likely a read error. V and J are TRBV18 and TRBJ2-3; 7 bases match TRBD2. With V trimmed by 2 bases and J by 6 bases, 2 bases remained unmatched. The V gene's germline CDR1 is KGHSH and CDR2 LQKENI. This CDR3 contains 13 residues. CDR3 DNA: TGTGCCAGCTCACCAGCGGGGGACGATACGCAGTATTGT. Protein: CASSPAGDDTQYC.

This rearrangement joins TRBV9 to TRBJ2-7; D remains ambiguous. CDR1 SGDLS and CDR2 YYNGEE come from the germline V gene. With 2 bases removed from V and 5 bases from J, the gap between germline ends came to 17 bases. This CDR3 has 15 residues. CDR3 bases: TGTGCCAGCAGCGTCGGTCACGAAAACTTGGACGAGCAGTACTTC. The encoded protein is CASSVGHENLDEQYF.

By share of the sample, this clone is medium-sized. The genes are TRBV19 and TRBJ2-3; 8 bases fit TRBD2. Germline CDR1 and CDR2: LNHDA and SQIVND (reference sequence). V lost 1 base to trimming and J lost 5 bases; unmatched junction nucleotides: 2. This CDR3 is built from 14 residues. The CDR3 spells CASSIAGGQDTQYF. The CDR3 region has the DNA TGTGCCAGTAGTATAGCGGGAGGGCAAGATACGCAGTATTTT.

This chain joins TRBV4-2 and TRBJ2-1; 11 bases align to TRBD2. V dropped 2 bases and J dropped 6; count of bases not matched to a gene: 6. The germline V gene has CDR1 LGHNA and CDR2 YNFKEQ. The length of the CDR3 is 16 residues. The CDR3 loop is CASSQTSGSVGNEQFF. The CDR3, as DNA: TGTGCCAGCAGCCAAACTAGCGGGAGTGTGGGCAATGAGCAGTTCTTC.